This T cell receptor (beta chain) was sequenced for a study of PD-1 blockade in classical Hodgkin lymphoma. Every patient had relapsed following autologous stem cell transplantation, and cohorts differed in brentuximab vedotin exposure. Data came from immunoSEQ multiplex PCR; TCRdb stores just in-frame clones and leaves some out. The table includes about 93,000 clones, about four fifths detected once. A note on this clone: What it recognizes is unknown.

Study-level results: Reasons behind the repertoire differences stay unclear, perhaps disease activity or earlier therapy. At baseline, newly diagnosed patients reportedly showed less TCR diversity than healthy donors.

The sequence derives from a human donor with classical Hodgkin lymphoma. This specimen was peripheral blood mononuclear cells (PBMCs), taken before the second cycle of nivolumab.

The CDR3 DNA is TGTGCCATCAGTGACCGCGGACTAGCGGGAGAAACAGATACGCAGTATTTT. This translates into CAISDRGLAGETDTQYF. The rearrangement joins TRBV10-3 to TRBJ2-3; 13 bases are a match to TRBD2. Trimming cost V 3 bases and J 3 bases; bases outside gene matches: 6. Germline V gives CDR1 ENHRY, CDR2 SYGVKD. The length of the CDR3 is 17 residues.